This T cell receptor beta chain was captured by sequencing in a study of blood T cells in healthy people across ages. Overall study context: T cells yielded about one barcoded beta molecule per two cells through template switching.

Together with a sample-barcoded 5' primer, a J-beta primer mix was included in a second PCR lasting roughly 7 to 11 cycles. Researchers report that a template-switch adaptor with 12 random nucleotides tagged each cDNA molecule. In TCRdb, the 5' RACE reads were re-called with MiXCR into one record per CDR3 protein. The data show some 710,000 distinct CDR3 sequences, with around half seen just once and about a sixth held by the top ten. Regarding the study as a whole: It was held that the diversity estimates obtained from one million T cells were underestimates.

Turning to this clonotype: The antigen is unknown.

The V gene lost 1 base and the J gene lost 3 bases, with 13 bases spanning the gap. The germline V gene encodes CDR1 MGHRA and CDR2 YSYEKL. CDR3 length: 15 amino acids. The TCR was taken from an older man in good health. The sample taken for sequencing was blood. The chain joins TRBV4-1 to TRBJ2-7; a possible D gene is TRBD1 (6 bases). CDR3: CASSQAEGTHYEQYF. The CDR3 region has the DNA TGCGCCAGCAGCCAAGCGGAAGGGACACACTACGAGCAGTACTTC.